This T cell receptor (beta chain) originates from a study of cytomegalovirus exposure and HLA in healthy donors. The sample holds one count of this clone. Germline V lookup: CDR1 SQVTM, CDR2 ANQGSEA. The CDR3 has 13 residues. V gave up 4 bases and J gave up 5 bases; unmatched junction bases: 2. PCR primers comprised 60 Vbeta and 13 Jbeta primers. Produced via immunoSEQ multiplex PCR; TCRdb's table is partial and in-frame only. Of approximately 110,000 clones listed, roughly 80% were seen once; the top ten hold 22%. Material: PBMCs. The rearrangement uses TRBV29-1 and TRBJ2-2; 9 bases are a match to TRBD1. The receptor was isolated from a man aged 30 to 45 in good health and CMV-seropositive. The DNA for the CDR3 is TGCAGCGTTGGGACAGGGGAGACCGGGGAGCTGTTTTTT. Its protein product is CSVGTGETGELFF.